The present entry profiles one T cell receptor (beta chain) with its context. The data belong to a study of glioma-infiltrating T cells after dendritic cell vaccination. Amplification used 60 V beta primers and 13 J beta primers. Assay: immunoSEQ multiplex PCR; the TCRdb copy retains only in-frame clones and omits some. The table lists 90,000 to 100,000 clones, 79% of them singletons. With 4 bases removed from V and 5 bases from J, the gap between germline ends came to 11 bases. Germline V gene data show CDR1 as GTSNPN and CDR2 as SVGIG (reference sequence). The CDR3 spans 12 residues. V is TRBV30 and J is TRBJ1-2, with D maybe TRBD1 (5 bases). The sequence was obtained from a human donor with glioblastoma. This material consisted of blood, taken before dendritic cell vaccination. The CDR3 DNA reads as TGTGCCTGGACAGGGTCCCCTTATGGCTACACCTTC. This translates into CAWTGSPYGYTF.